The present entry profiles one T cell receptor beta chain with its context. The V gene lost 0 bases and the J gene lost 0 bases, with 11 bases spanning the gap. CDR1 and CDR2 (germline): MNHEY, SMNVEV (reference sequence). The CDR3 covers 16 residues. This sample is part of a study of sequential checkpoint blockade in melanoma. The overall study: Patients were randomized 1:1 to nivolumab-then-ipilimumab or ipilimumab-then-nivolumab first-line.

The sample's treatment: randomized to nivolumab then ipilimumab (arm A) or the reverse (arm B). None of the patients previously received DNA-damaging chemotherapy. From thawed PBMCs, live CD3+CD8+ cells negative for CD19 and CD56 were sorted. Here immunoSEQ multiplex PCR was the method, and the copy in TCRdb shows in-frame clones only, minus some. Here the sample spans around 18,000 clones, around 76% being singletons. The sequenced sample was CD8+ T cells sorted from blood (inferred from file names), obtained from a patient given nivolumab and ipilimumab in sequence. The chain has TRBV27 and TRBJ1-1; D not certain. The TCR was taken from a human donor with melanoma. The CDR3 nucleotides read TGTGCCAGCAGTTTATCGCCCGCTATACTGAACACTGAAGCTTTCTTT. This gives the protein CASSLSPAILNTEAFF.